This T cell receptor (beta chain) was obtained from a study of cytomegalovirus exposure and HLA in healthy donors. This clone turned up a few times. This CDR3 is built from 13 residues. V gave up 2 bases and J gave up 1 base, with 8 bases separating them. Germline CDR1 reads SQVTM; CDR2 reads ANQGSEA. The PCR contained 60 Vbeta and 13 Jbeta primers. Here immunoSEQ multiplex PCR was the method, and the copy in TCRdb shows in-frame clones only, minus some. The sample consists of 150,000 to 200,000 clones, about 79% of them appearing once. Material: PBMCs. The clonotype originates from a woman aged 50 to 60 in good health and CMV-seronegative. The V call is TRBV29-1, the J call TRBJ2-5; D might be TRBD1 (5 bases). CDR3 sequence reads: CSVEPGAQETQYF. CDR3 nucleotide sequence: TGCAGCGTTGAACCTGGGGCCCAAGAGACCCAGTACTTC.